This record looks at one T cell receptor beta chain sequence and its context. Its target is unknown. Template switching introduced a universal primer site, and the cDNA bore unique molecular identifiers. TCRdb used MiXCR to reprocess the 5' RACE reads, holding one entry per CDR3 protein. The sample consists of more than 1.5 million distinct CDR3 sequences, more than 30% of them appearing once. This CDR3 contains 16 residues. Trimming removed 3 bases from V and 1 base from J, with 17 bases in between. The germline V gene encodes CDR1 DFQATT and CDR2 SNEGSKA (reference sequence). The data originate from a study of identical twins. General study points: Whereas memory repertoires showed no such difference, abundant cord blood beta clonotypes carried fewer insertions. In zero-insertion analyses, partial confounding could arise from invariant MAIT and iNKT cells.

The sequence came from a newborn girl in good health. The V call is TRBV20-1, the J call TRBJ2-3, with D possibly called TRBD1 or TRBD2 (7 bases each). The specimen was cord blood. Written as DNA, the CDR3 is TGCAGTGCTAGGCGCGGGGGACAGTACCGCACAGATACGCAGTATTTT. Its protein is CSARRGGQYRTDTQYF.